The next 22 T cell receptor beta chains were all read from a single sample in a study of identical twins. Each CDR3 protein is one row after TCRdb ran MiXCR on the 5' RACE reads. The sample shows 500,000 to 550,000 distinct CDR3 sequences, around 22% of them seen only once. The same specimen was also included in a second study, on yellow fever vaccine responses in identical twins.

Sample: CD4+ T cells sorted from blood. The receptors come from a woman aged 18-35 years in good health.

The genes are TRBV3-1 and TRBJ2-1, with 10 positions matching TRBD2. J lost 6 bases, V lost 1 base, and 15 bases had no gene match. CDR1 and CDR2 from the germline V gene are LGHDT and YNNKEL (reference sequence). CDR3 length: 19 amino acids. The CDR3, as DNA: TGTGCCAGCAGCCAAGGGGCTCTAGCGGGAGCCAGACTAGGCAATGAGCAGTTCTTC. Translating it yields CASSQGALAGARLGNEQFF.

With respect to this clonotype: Germline and junction disagree at one end, which may indicate a read error. The V gene is TRBV20-1, the J gene TRBJ1-5; 9 positions agree with TRBD1. This CDR3 contains 13 residues. In germline, CDR1 is DFQATT, CDR2 SNEGSKA (reference sequence). The CDR3 coding sequence is TGCAGTGCTATCACAGGGGGCAAACAGCCCCAGCATTTT. Its translation: CSAITGGKQPQHF.

V gene TRBV20-1 combines with J gene TRBJ1-4; 7 nucleotides align to TRBD1. Germline trimming cut 4 bases from V and 3 bases from J; bases unmatched to any gene: 8. The CDR3 has 15 residues. Germline-derived CDR1 and CDR2 are DFQATT and SNEGSKA (reference sequence). CDR3 sequence (DNA): TGCAGTGCTATGACAGGGACGGGTTCTAATGAAAAACTGTTTTTT. It specifies CSAMTGTGSNEKLFF.

The genes are TRBV11-1 and TRBJ2-3, with 9 bases matching TRBD2. The J segment lost 2 bases and the V segment lost 1 base, leaving 10 bases of the junction unmatched. Germline CDR1 SGHAT, CDR2 FQDESV (reference sequence). The CDR3 has 18 residues. The CDR3 sequence is CASSLGRRLAGYTDTQYF. The CDR3 DNA follows: TGTGCCAGCAGCTTAGGCAGGAGGCTAGCGGGGTACACAGATACGCAGTATTTT.

This sequence joins TRBV6-5 and TRBJ2-2; D unclear. Germline-derived CDR1 and CDR2 are MNHEY and SVGAGI. CDR3 length equals 14 residues. Between the trimmed V and J ends, which lost 2 bases and 7 bases, there was a span of 11 bases. CDR3 nucleotide sequence: TGTGCCAGCAGTTACAGGCGACACTACGGGGAGCTGTTTTTT. Translating gives CASSYRRHYGELFF.

This clonotype has a handful of counts. V usage is TRBV28 and J usage is TRBJ2-5; no clear D. V dropped 6 bases and J dropped 4 bases, with 9 bases sitting between them. CDR1 and CDR2 (germline): MDHEN, SYDVKM. CDR3 size: 12 residues. CDR3 sequence: CASSLTIETQYF. The CDR3 coding sequence is TGTGCCAGCAGCCTAACTATAGAGACCCAGTACTTC.

This clonotype was seen a few times. This sequence joins TRBV14 and TRBJ2-3; D is perhaps TRBD2 (5 bases). V lost 1 base and J 2 bases, leaving 16 bases between the germline ends. This CDR3 is built from 17 residues. Germline V lookup: CDR1 SGHDN, CDR2 FVKESK. The CDR3 region has the DNA TGTGCCAGCAGCCAAGTTTTTGGCAGAGGGTCCACAGATACGCAGTATTTT. Its protein is CASSQVFGRGSTDTQYF.

This clonotype turned up a few times. The rearrangement uses TRBV6-4 and TRBJ1-5; 8 bases are shared with TRBD1. This CDR3 contains 13 residues. CDR1 is MRHNA, CDR2 SNTAGT, per germline. The trim removed 8 bases at V and 6 bases at J, leaving 6 bases unmatched. The CDR3 loop reads CASALTGAQPQHF. The CDR3 nucleotides read TGTGCCAGCGCCCTGACAGGGGCTCAGCCCCAGCATTTT.

This clonotype was observed a handful of times. The gene calls are TRBV7-2 and TRBJ2-3; 10 bases map to TRBD2. Germline V gene data show CDR1 as SGHTA and CDR2 as FQGNSA. The junction had 7 bases not matched to a gene; V was cut back by 6 bases and J by 4 bases. This CDR3 has 15 amino acids. The CDR3 DNA follows: TGTGCCAGCAGAATAAGCGGGGGGGCCTCAGATACGCAGTATTTT. This sequence encodes CASRISGGASDTQYF.

The V gene is TRBV12-3 or TRBV12-4, the J gene TRBJ2-2; TRBD1 matches 8 bases. The V gene end was trimmed by 6 bases and the J gene end by 9 bases; junction bases not matched to a gene: 12. This CDR3 has 15 amino acids. For the CDR3, the DNA is TGTGCCAGCAGAGAAGGGACAGGAAGCCACCGGGAGCTGTTTTTT. This gives the protein CASREGTGSHRELFF.

The chain is built from TRBV5-6 and TRBJ2-7, with 7 bases that match TRBD1. J gave up 8 bases and V 5 bases, and 10 bases lay outside the gene matches. Per the germline V gene, CDR1 is SGHDT and CDR2 is YYEEEE. The CDR3 length is 13 residues. CDR3 region: CASSRDRANQQYV. The CDR3 DNA is TGTGCCAGCAGTCGGGACAGAGCCAACCAGCAGTACGTC.

In its sample, this clonotype was seen a few times. The chain couples TRBV20-1 to TRBJ2-7; D unresolved. Germline CDR1 reads DFQATT; CDR2 reads SNEGSKA (reference sequence). The V end was cut by 5 bases, the J end by 4 bases, with 12 bases between. The CDR3 consists of 12 residues. The chain's CDR3 is CSAWAPGYEQYF. The CDR3 DNA sequence: TGCAGTGCTTGGGCTCCTGGTTACGAGCAGTACTTC.

The CDR3 loop reads CASRDKAHNEQFF. The DNA for the CDR3 is TGTGCCAGTAGGGACAAGGCCCATAATGAGCAGTTCTTC. The genes are TRBV19 and TRBJ2-1; TRBD1 might be the D (5 bases). Germline assignment: CDR1 LNHDA and CDR2 SQIVND (reference sequence). The V and J ends lost 6 bases and 7 bases respectively, with 13 bases between them. CDR3 size: 13 residues.

The chain is built from TRBV28 and TRBJ2-2; weak D call: TRBD1 (5 bases). V lost 6 bases and J 5 bases, leaving 13 bases between the germline ends. There are 14 residues in the CDR3. CDR1 is MDHEN, CDR2 SYDVKM, per germline. The CDR3 region is CASSFLGQTGELFF. The CDR3 nucleotides read TGTGCCAGCAGCTTCCTTGGACAAACCGGGGAGCTGTTTTTT. Together with reference TRBV28 and TRBJ2-2, the CDR3 gives the full variable domain: DVKVTQSSRYLVKRTGEKVFLECVQDMDHENMFWYRQDPGLGLRLIYFSYDVKMKEKGDIPEGYSVSREKKERFSLILESASTNQTSMYLCASSFLGQTGELFFGEGSRLTVL.

The table lists this clonotype with a few counts. The chain combines TRBV3-1 with TRBJ2-7; D is uncertain. V was clipped by 8 bases and J by 6 bases, with 17 bases between them. CDR3 size: 13 residues. Germline CDR1 reads LGHDT; CDR2 reads YNNKEL (reference sequence). CDR3 coding DNA: TGTGCCAGCTCGCCGGCTCTATTGACCGAGCAGTACTTC. It is translated as CASSPALLTEQYF.

This clonotype appeared many times. The chain couples TRBV12-3 or TRBV12-4 to TRBJ1-1; D is possibly TRBD1 (5 bases). The CDR3 has 14 residues. V was trimmed by 1 base and J by 0 bases, leaving 6 bases between them. The CDR3, as DNA: TGTGCCAGCAGTTTAGGCAGGGTGAACACTGAAGCTTTCTTT. Amino acid sequence: CASSLGRVNTEAFF.

This clonotype was seen more than once but under ten times. This chain connects TRBV12-3 or TRBV12-4 to TRBJ1-1; maybe TRBD1 (6 bases). Trimming removed 3 bases at V and 6 bases at J, with 17 bases between. This CDR3 has 15 amino acids. The CDR3 DNA sequence: TGTGCCAGCAGTTTGATCGCGGGGGCCTCGGCTGAAGCTTTCTTT. It translates to CASSLIAGASAEAFF.

This clonotype came up a few times. The rearrangement links TRBV29-1 to TRBJ2-7, with D maybe TRBD2 (5 bases). V was pared by 7 bases and J by 2 bases, with 15 bases between. CDR1 and CDR2 from the germline V gene are SQVTM and ANQGSEA. The length of the CDR3 is 13 residues. The CDR3, as DNA: TGCAGCGCCGGCAATAGCGCGGCCTACGAGCAGTACTTC. Translated: CSAGNSAAYEQYF.

As DNA, the CDR3 is TGTGCCAGCAGTTACGGGAGACAACCTAGCACAGATACGCAGTATTTT. It is translated as CASSYGRQPSTDTQYF. V usage is TRBV6-5 and J usage is TRBJ2-3, with D possibly matching TRBD2 (5 bases). Trimming took off 2 bases at V and 0 bases at J, with 12 bases between the two ends. Germline V gene sequence: CDR1 MNHEY, CDR2 SVGAGI. The length of the CDR3 is 16 residues.

This clonotype was seen a handful of times. The rearrangement joins TRBV18 to TRBJ2-1; D uncertain. CDR3 size: 13 residues. Germline lookup yields CDR1 KGHSH and CDR2 LQKENI. Trimming removed 0 bases at V and 6 bases at J, with 6 bases between. The CDR3 bases are TGTGCCAGCTCACCACCGTCATTCAATGAGCAGTTCTTC. It yields the protein CASSPPSFNEQFF.

The sample holds a few counts of this clonotype. The chain has TRBV5-1 and TRBJ2-7, with a tentative D call TRBD1 (6 bases). Germline-derived CDR1 and CDR2 are SGHRS and YFSETQ. V was pared by 0 bases and J by 1 base, with 8 bases between. CDR3 length equals 14 residues. The DNA of the CDR3 is TGCGCCAGCAGCTTGGGTGACAGGTCCTACGAGCAGTACTTC. This gives the protein CASSLGDRSYEQYF.

The chain carries TRBV5-1 and TRBJ2-5; 13 bases map to TRBD2. The CDR3 sequence is 16 residues long. The V and J ends lost 4 bases and 0 bases, in that order; junction bases with no gene match: 3. Germline lookup yields CDR1 SGHRS and CDR2 YFSETQ. CDR3 sequence: CASSTGLAGNQETQYF. In nucleotides, the CDR3 is TGCGCCAGCAGCACGGGACTAGCGGGAAACCAAGAGACCCAGTACTTC.